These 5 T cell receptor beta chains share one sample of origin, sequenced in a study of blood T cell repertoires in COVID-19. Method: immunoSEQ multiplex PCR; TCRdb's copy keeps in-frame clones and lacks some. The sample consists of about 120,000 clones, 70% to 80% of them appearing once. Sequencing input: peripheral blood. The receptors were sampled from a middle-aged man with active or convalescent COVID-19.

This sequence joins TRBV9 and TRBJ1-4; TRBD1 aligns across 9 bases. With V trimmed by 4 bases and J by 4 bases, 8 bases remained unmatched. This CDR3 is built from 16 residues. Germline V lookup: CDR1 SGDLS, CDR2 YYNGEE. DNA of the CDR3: TGTGCCAGCAGCCCCCGCCCGACAGGGGGTAATGAAAAACTGTTTTTT. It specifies CASSPRPTGGNEKLFF.

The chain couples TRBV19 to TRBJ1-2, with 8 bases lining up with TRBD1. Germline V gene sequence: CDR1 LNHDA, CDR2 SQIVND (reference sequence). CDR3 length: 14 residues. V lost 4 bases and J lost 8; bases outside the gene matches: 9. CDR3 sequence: CASSTGTGFYGYTF. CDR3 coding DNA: TGTGCCAGTAGTACCGGGACAGGCTTCTACGGCTACACCTTC.

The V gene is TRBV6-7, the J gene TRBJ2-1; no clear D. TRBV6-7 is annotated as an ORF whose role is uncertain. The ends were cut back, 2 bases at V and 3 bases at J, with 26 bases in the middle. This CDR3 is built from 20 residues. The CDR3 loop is CASSYPHAPLRRNLYNEQFF. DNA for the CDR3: TGTGCCAGCAGTTACCCCCACGCACCGTTGCGCCGAAACCTCTACAATGAGCAGTTCTTC.

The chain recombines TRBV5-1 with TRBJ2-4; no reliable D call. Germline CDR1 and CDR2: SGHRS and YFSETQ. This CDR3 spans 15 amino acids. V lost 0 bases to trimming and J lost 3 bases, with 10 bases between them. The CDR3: CASSLAAFGKNIQYF. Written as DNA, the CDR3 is TGCGCCAGCAGCTTGGCAGCGTTTGGCAAAAACATTCAGTACTTC. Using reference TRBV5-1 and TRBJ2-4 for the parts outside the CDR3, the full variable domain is KAGVTQTPRYLIKTRGQQVTLSCSPISGHRSVSWYQQTPGQGLQFLFEYFSETQRNKGNFPGRFSGRQFSNSRSEMNVSTLELGDSALYLCASSLAAFGKNIQYFGAGTRLSVL.

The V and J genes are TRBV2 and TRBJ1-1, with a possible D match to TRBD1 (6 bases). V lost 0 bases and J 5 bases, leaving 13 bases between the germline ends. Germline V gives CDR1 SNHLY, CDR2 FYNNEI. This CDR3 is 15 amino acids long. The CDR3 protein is CASSEALQGLTEAFF. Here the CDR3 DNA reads TGTGCCAGCAGTGAAGCGCTTCAGGGGCTTACTGAAGCTTTCTTT.